The clone carrying this TCR beta chain is a singleton in its sample. Original handling: Amplification of reference gene primers provided the estimated nucleated cell counts. TCRdb's table, derived via immunoSEQ multiplex PCR, lists solely in-frame clones and lacks some. V, J and clone size derive from that table, while D and trimming were established from the DNA sequence. The repertoire has 250,000 to 300,000 clones, approximately 90% of them found once; the top ten carry about 3%. The CDR3 covers 13 residues. Germline V CDR1 and CDR2: MNHNY, SVGAGI (reference sequence). V was trimmed by 4 bases and J by 5 bases, leaving 11 bases between them. The data are from a study of blood T cell repertoires in COVID-19. Study at large: The United States, Italy and Spain were the sources of the acute and convalescent COVID-19 samples. T cells, B-cell-depleted T cells, or PBMCs supplied cDNA or gDNA.

The receptor was derived from a woman in her 30s with active or convalescent COVID-19. The chain recombines TRBV6-6 with TRBJ1-2; D unresolved. Sample: peripheral blood. The CDR3 region has the DNA TGTGCCAGCAGTTGGAATCGGGAGTATGGCTACACCTTC. This codes for CASSWNREYGYTF.